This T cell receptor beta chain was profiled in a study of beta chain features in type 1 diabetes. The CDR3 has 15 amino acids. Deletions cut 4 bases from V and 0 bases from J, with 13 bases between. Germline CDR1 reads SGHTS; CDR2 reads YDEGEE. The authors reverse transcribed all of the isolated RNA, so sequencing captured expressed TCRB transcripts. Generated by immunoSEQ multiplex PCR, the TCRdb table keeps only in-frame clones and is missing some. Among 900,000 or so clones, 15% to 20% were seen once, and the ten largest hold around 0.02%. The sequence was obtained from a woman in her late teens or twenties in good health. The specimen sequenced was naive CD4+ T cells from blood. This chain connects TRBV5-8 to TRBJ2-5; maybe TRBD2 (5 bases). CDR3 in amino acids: CASSPEGRNQETQYF. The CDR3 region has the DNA TGTGCCAGCAGCCCCGAGGGCCGAAACCAAGAGACCCAGTACTTC. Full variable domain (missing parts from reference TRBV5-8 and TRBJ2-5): EAGVTQSPTHLIKTRGQQATLRCSPISGHTSVYWYQQALGLGLQFLLWYDEGEERNRGNFPPRFSGRQFPNYSSELNVNALELEDSALYLCASSPEGRNQETQYFGPGTRLLVL.